A single sample gave rise to the 32 T cell receptor beta chains below, sequenced in a study of tumor-infiltrating lymphocytes in oesophageal squamous cell carcinoma. TCRdb processed the PCR reads anew with MiXCR; each CDR3 protein has one entry. Of approximately 20,000 distinct CDR3 sequences in the sample, roughly 40% were seen once. The specimen sequenced was esophageal tumor tissue. These receptors all come from a male donor with esophageal squamous cell carcinoma.

Of note for this clonotype: Without the conserved terminal phenylalanine or tryptophan, this CDR3 likely stems from a read error. It is unclear where the CDR3 begins or ends on the DNA, so no DNA is shown, and the CDR3 is as TCRdb lists it. This sequence joins TRBV6-6 and TRBJ2-7; TRBD1, as called in the table, went unchecked against the DNA. Including both end residues, the CDR3 is 17 amino acids long. Germline V lookup: CDR1 MNHNY, CDR2 SVGAGI (reference sequence). The CDR3 loop is CASSYSATAEYEQYFGA.

This clonotype appeared many times. The chain uses TRBV5-4 and TRBJ2-4; D is ambiguous. This CDR3 is built from 16 residues. Trimming took off 2 bases at V and 0 bases at J, with 12 bases between the two ends. The germline V gene has CDR1 SGHNT and CDR2 YYREEE (reference sequence). DNA for the CDR3: TGTGCCAGCAGCTTTCGGACGGATCTAGCCAAAAACATTCAGTACTTC. Translating gives CASSFRTDLAKNIQYF.

Of note for this clonotype: This likely comes from a read error, as the CDR3 has no conserved phenylalanine or tryptophan at its end. No DNA is shown, since the ends of the CDR3 on it are uncertain; the CDR3 is the one TCRdb lists. This chain joins TRBV5-6 and TRBJ2-1; the table's D call, TRBD2, was not checked against the DNA. Germline V lookup: CDR1 SGHDT, CDR2 YYEEEE. Including both end residues, the CDR3 is 17 amino acids long. The CDR3 loop reads CASSFTGRAGHGYTFGS.

The chain uses TRBV7-3 and TRBJ2-5, with 8 bases lining up with TRBD2. The DNA end is a closer match to TRBJ2-7, so the J assignment may be wrong. The length of the CDR3 is 15 residues. CDR1 and CDR2 from the germline V gene are SGHTA and FQGTGA. Here the CDR3 reads CASSLTGGRSYEQYF. Here the CDR3 DNA reads TGTGCCAGCAGCTTAACCGGCGGGAGGTCCTACGAGCAGTACTTC.

About this clonotype: Relative to the germline gene, one junction end is altered; a read error may explain this. The J gene is TRBJ2-7, the V gene TRBV28, with 8 bases identical to TRBD1. Germline V CDR1 and CDR2: MDHEN, SYDVKM. The CDR3 extends over 15 amino acids. The CDR3 DNA is TGTGCCAGCAGTCCAATGGACAGGGTGGGATCACCCCTCCACTTC. Translation gives CASSPMDRVGSPLHF.

The V and J genes are TRBV7-9 and TRBJ2-5; the match to TRBD2 covers 12 bases. Losses at the gene ends were 5 bases for V and 11 bases for J; bases not matched to a gene: 12. CDR3 length equals 15 residues. Germline V gene lookup returns CDR1 SEHNR and CDR2 FQNEAQ (reference sequence). The CDR3 loop reads CASSLRLAGEDEQYF. The CDR3 region has the DNA TGTGCCAGCAGCCTCCGACTAGCGGGAGAGGATGAGCAGTACTTC.

This clonotype was seen a few times. The gene calls are TRBV25-1 and TRBJ1-4; D gene ambiguous. The CDR3 runs to 10 residues. V lost 2 bases and J 16 bases, leaving 8 bases between the germline ends. CDR1 is MGHDK and CDR2 is SYGVNS in the germline V gene. CDR3: CASSEEGGFF. DNA of the CDR3: TGTGCCAGCAGTGAAGAAGGAGGGTTTTTT.

The V gene is TRBV7-2, the J gene TRBJ2-5; D unclear. The tail of the sequence fits TRBJ2-1 better, so the J call may be wrong. The CDR3 runs to 14 residues. Per the germline V gene, CDR1 is SGHTA and CDR2 is FQGNSA. CDR3 sequence: CASSAYGSYNEQFF. Written as DNA, the CDR3 is TGTGCCAGCAGCGCATACGGATCCTACAATGAGCAGTTCTTC.

This clonotype showed up many times. The rearrangement links TRBV5-1 to TRBJ1-1, with D maybe TRBD1 (6 bases). Trimming shortened V by 5 bases and J by 1 base, and 9 bases separated the two germline ends. Per germline, CDR1 SGHRS and CDR2 YFSETQ. This CDR3 comprises 13 residues. The CDR3 loop is CASSSTGNTEAFF. The CDR3 DNA is TGCGCCAGCAGTTCGACAGGGAACACTGAAGCTTTCTTT.

In regard to this clonotype: It is likely a read error, because the conserved phenylalanine at the end of the CDR3 is missing. It is unclear where the CDR3 begins or ends on the DNA, so no DNA is shown, and the CDR3 is as TCRdb lists it. The genes are TRBV24-1 and TRBJ2-7; the DNA was not used to check the table's D call, TRBD2. Both ends counted, the CDR3 spans 8 residues. Per germline, CDR1 KGHDR and CDR2 SFDVKD. This chain's CDR3 is CATNTGTS.

Details on this clonotype: The conserved phenylalanine or tryptophan normally closing the CDR3 is absent here, so this likely arose from a read error. The DNA is omitted, as the CDR3 cannot be located on it reliably, and the CDR3 follows TCRdb's listing. The rearrangement uses TRBV11-2 and TRBJ1-1. Germline assignment: CDR1 SGHAT and CDR2 FQNNGV. The CDR3 totals 17 residues, both ends included. CDR3: CASSLFRIGFYEQYFGP.

This clonotype occurred once. It is likely a read error, because the conserved phenylalanine at the end of the CDR3 is missing. It is unclear where the CDR3 begins or ends on the DNA, so no DNA is shown, and the CDR3 is as TCRdb lists it. This chain connects TRBV6-2 or TRBV6-3 to TRBJ1-1; TRBD1 reflects the table's D call only, with no check against the DNA. The germline V gene encodes CDR1 MNHEY and CDR2 SVGEGT. Inclusive of both ends, the CDR3 amounts to 17 amino acids. The CDR3 protein is CASSSRQISGNTIYFGE.

The rearrangement joins TRBV28 to TRBJ2-1; D remains ambiguous. The DNA end is more similar to TRBJ2-7, so the J call may be wrong. Germline V gene sequence: CDR1 MDHEN, CDR2 SYDVKM. The CDR3 loop spans 14 amino acids. CDR3 nucleotide sequence: TGTGCCAGCAGCGTTCAGACGACATCCTACGAGCAGTACTTC. Its protein is CASSVQTTSYEQYF.

The CDR3 DNA is TGTGCCAGCAGCATTAGCGGGATAGGCTTCCGATCCGGGGCCAACGTCCTGACTTTC. This codes for CASSISGIGFRSGANVLTF. This chain joins TRBV7-2 and TRBJ2-6, with TRBD2 identical over 8 bases. The ends lost 5 bases at V and 4 bases at J; junction bases unmatched: 16. The CDR3 spans 19 residues. The germline V gene encodes CDR1 SGHTA and CDR2 FQGNSA.

There are many counts of this clonotype. The chain recombines TRBV2 with TRBJ1-2, with D possibly matching TRBD1 (6 bases). Germline assignment: CDR1 SNHLY and CDR2 FYNNEI. V shed 4 bases and J shed 0 bases, with 18 bases lying between them. The CDR3 extends over 17 amino acids. The CDR3 DNA follows: TGTGCCAGCAGTGTAAAGGCGACAGGAACTTCTAACTATGGCTACACCTTC. This encodes CASSVKATGTSNYGYTF. The variable domain in full, completed from reference TRBV2 and TRBJ1-2, reads EPEVTQTPSHQVTQMGQEVILRCVPISNHLYFYWYRQILGQKVEFLVSFYNNEISEKSEIFDDQFSVERPDGSNFTLKIRSTKLEDSAMYFCASSVKATGTSNYGYTFGSGTRLTVV.

The rearrangement links TRBV11-3 to TRBJ1-4, with a tentative D call TRBD1 (6 bases). Germline V gene data show CDR1 as SGHNT and CDR2 as YENEEA. V shed 4 bases and J shed 6 bases, with 15 bases lying between them. This CDR3 is built from 15 residues. The CDR3 nucleotides are TGTGCCAGCAGCTCATCAAGGGGGGGATATGAAAAACTGTTTTTT. As protein: CASSSSRGGYEKLFF.

This chain connects TRBV10-3 to TRBJ2-1, with 14 bases aligning to TRBD2. Per the germline V gene, CDR1 is ENHRY and CDR2 is SYGVKD. V shed 10 bases, J shed 8 bases, and the junction held 7 bases outside the gene matches. The CDR3 loop spans 14 amino acids. The CDR3 spells CATEGTSGGDEQFF. DNA for the CDR3: TGTGCCACAGAAGGGACTAGCGGGGGAGATGAGCAGTTCTTC.

This clonotype came up many times. One end of the junction fails to match germline, which may point to a read error. The V and J genes are TRBV5-1 and TRBJ2-7; D is perhaps TRBD1 (6 bases). Germline lookup yields CDR1 SGHRS and CDR2 YFSETQ. There are 14 residues in the CDR3. This chain's CDR3 is CASSQSGDNSPLHF. CDR3 DNA sequence: TGCGCCAGCAGTCAATCAGGGGATAATTCACCCCTCCACTTC.

V and J are TRBV12-3 or TRBV12-4 and TRBJ1-1; D not certain. The V end was cut by 5 bases, the J end by 1 base, with 5 bases between. The CDR3 covers 12 residues. The CDR3 coding sequence is TGTGCCAGCAGTCTGCAGAACACTGAAGCTTTCTTT. This codes for CASSLQNTEAFF.

This clonotype was seen repeatedly, ten times or more. This rearrangement joins TRBV11-2 to TRBJ2-1; possible D gene TRBD2, 5 bases. The germline CDR1 and CDR2 sequences are SGHAT and FQNNGV. This CDR3 contains 15 residues. V gave up 1 base and J gave up 6 bases, with 13 bases separating them. The CDR3 region has the DNA TGTGCCAGCAGCTTAGGAATCGGGAATTCCAATGAGCAGTTCTTC. Translated: CASSLGIGNSNEQFF. Looking up the rest from reference TRBV11-2 and TRBJ2-1 gives the full variable domain: EAGVAQSPRYKIIEKRQSVAFWCNPISGHATLYWYQQILGQGPKLLIQFQNNGVVDDSQLPKDRFSAERLKGVDSTLKIQPAKLEDSAVYLCASSLGIGNSNEQFFGPGTRLTVL.

Many counts were recorded for this clonotype. The CDR3 loop reads CASGGKGDSSGELFF. The CDR3 DNA follows: TGTGCCAGCGGGGGAAAGGGGGATTCAAGCGGGGAGCTGTTTTTT. The chain has TRBV7-9 and TRBJ2-2, with D possibly being TRBD1 (6 bases). V lost 8 bases and J lost 7, with 20 bases in between. The CDR3 has 15 residues. Germline values: CDR1 SEHNR, CDR2 FQNEAQ (reference sequence).

This clonotype has a single count. J is TRBJ2-3 and V is TRBV24-1, with D maybe TRBD1 (6 bases). V was clipped by 5 bases and J by 2 bases, with 13 bases between them. The germline V gene encodes CDR1 KGHDR and CDR2 SFDVKD. CDR3 length: 15 amino acids. The CDR3 is CATSAPQGHTDTQYF. The CDR3 DNA reads as TGTGCCACCAGTGCCCCCCAGGGGCACACAGATACGCAGTATTTT.

About this clonotype: The CDR3 does not end in the conserved phenylalanine or tryptophan, so this is likely a read error. The V call is TRBV11-2, the J call TRBJ2-1; D perhaps matches TRBD2 (6 bases). Germline CDR1 is SGHAT and CDR2 is FQNNGV. Trimming took 5 bases from V and 0 from J, leaving 17 bases between them. This CDR3 has 17 residues. CDR3: CASSPGGTGSSYNEQFS. CDR3 coding DNA: TGTGCCAGCAGCCCGGGCGGGACGGGGTCCTCCTACAATGAGCAGTTCTCC.

This clonotype was seen a few times. This chain uses TRBV9 with TRBJ2-3; 8 nucleotides agree with TRBD2. V lost 0 bases and J lost 6; bases outside the gene matches: 12. From germline, CDR1 is SGDLS and CDR2 YYNGEE. This CDR3 is built from 17 residues. CDR3 amino acids: CASSVAPSGPSGDTQYF. CDR3 nucleotides: TGTGCCAGCAGCGTAGCTCCTAGCGGGCCTTCCGGGGATACGCAGTATTTT.

This clonotype is deemed medium-sized. V and J are TRBV12-3 or TRBV12-4 and TRBJ2-3; 8 nucleotides match TRBD2. The CDR3 is 16 amino acids. Trimming at V came to 3 bases and at J to 4 bases, leaving 9 bases not matched to a gene. The CDR3 protein is CASSFLRTSIPDTQYF. The CDR3 DNA reads as TGTGCCAGCAGTTTCTTACGGACTAGCATTCCAGATACGCAGTATTTT.

At least ten counts were recorded for this clonotype. The V call is TRBV7-2, the J call TRBJ2-7; 12 bases are a match to TRBD2. This CDR3 is built from 13 residues. V dropped 2 bases and J dropped 9; count of bases not matched to a gene: 2. Germline CDR1 and CDR2: SGHTA and FQGNSA. CDR3 protein: CASSLQTSGGQYF. The CDR3 DNA follows: TGTGCCAGCAGCTTACAGACTAGCGGGGGGCAGTACTTC.

V usage is TRBV29-1 and J usage is TRBJ1-1; TRBD1 might be the D (5 bases). Germline CDR1 reads SQVTM; CDR2 reads ANQGSEA. This CDR3 spans 13 amino acids. The V end was cut by 8 bases, the J end by 4 bases, with 17 bases between. Here the CDR3 reads CSSEVRGLTEAFF. DNA of the CDR3: TGCAGCTCGGAGGTAAGGGGTCTCACTGAAGCTTTCTTT. The whole variable domain, filled in from reference TRBV29-1 and TRBJ1-1, reads SAVISQKPSRDICQRGTSLTIQCQVDSQVTMMFWYRQQPGQSLTLIATANQGSEATYESGFVIDKFPISRPNLTFSTLTVSNMSPEDSSIYLCSSEVRGLTEAFFGQGTRLTVV.

On this clonotype itself: Since a much larger clone is just one base distant, this may be a read error. J is TRBJ2-1 and V is TRBV19; the D gene is possibly TRBD1 (5 bases). The CDR3 contains 15 residues. Germline V gene data show CDR1 as LNHDA and CDR2 as SQIVND (reference sequence). The CDR3 region is CASSPRWGAENAQFF. The DNA of the CDR3 is TGTGCCAGTAGTCCCCGCTGGGGCGCGGAAAATGCGCAGTTCTTC.

This clonotype was seen at least ten times. A much larger clone differs by one base, so this may be a read error. V gene TRBV12-3 or TRBV12-4 combines with J gene TRBJ2-7, with D possibly matching TRBD1 (6 bases). The ends were cut back, 7 bases at V and 7 bases at J, with 20 bases in the middle. The CDR3 extends over 14 amino acids. The DNA of the CDR3 is TGTGCCAGCAATATAGGACGAGGGGACAATGAGCAGTACTTC. Its protein product is CASNIGRGDNEQYF.

In this sample, this clonotype turned up many times. This chain links TRBV10-1 with TRBJ2-4, with D tentatively TRBD1 or TRBD2 (6 bases each). Trimming removed 3 bases at V and 13 bases at J, with 16 bases between. The CDR3 runs 13 residues. Germline V gene data show CDR1 as WNHNN and CDR2 as SYGVQD (reference sequence). The CDR3 DNA reads as TGCGCCAGCAGTGAATCGGGGGCCCAGCGCCAGTACTTC. Residues: CASSESGAQRQYF.

The rearrangement joins TRBV28 to TRBJ2-1; 9 bases are shared with TRBD1. Germline lookup yields CDR1 MDHEN and CDR2 SYDVKM. J lost 7 bases, V lost 2 bases, and 18 bases had no gene match. The CDR3 length is 19 residues. In DNA form, the CDR3 reads TGTGCCAGCAGTTTAGGTCGGGGTATGGGACAGGGCCTCTGGAATGAGCAGTTCTTC. Its translation: CASSLGRGMGQGLWNEQFF.

A remark on this clonotype: Since no conserved phenylalanine or tryptophan closes the CDR3, a read error is the likely cause. Because the CDR3's place on the DNA is in doubt, the DNA is left out and the CDR3 is given as listed by TCRdb. The chain links TRBV25-1 to TRBJ1-6; the table's D call, TRBD1, has no DNA check behind it. CDR1 and CDR2 (germline): MGHDK, SYGVNS. The length of the CDR3 is 17 amino acids, counting both ends. CDR3 loop: CASSEGTAHNSPLHFGN.